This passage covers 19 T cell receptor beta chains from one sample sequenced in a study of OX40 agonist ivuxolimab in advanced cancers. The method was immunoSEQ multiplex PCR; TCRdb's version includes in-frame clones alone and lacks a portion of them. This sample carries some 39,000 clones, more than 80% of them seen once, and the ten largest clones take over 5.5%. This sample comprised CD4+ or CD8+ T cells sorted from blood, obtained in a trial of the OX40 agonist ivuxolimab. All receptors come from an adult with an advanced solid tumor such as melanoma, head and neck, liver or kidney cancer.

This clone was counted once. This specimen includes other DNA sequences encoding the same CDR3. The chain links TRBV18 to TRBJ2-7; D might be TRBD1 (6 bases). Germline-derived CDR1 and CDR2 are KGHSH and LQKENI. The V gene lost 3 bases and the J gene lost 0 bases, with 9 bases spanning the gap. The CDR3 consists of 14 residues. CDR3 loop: CASSPGQGSYEQYF. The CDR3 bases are TGTGCCAGCTCACCGGGACAAGGCTCCTACGAGCAGTACTTC.

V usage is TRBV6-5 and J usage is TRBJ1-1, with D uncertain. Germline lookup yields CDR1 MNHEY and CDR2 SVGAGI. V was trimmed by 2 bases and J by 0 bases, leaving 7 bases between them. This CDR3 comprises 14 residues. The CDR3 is CASSYGSMNTEAFF. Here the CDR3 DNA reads TGTGCCAGCAGTTACGGGTCCATGAACACTGAAGCTTTCTTT.

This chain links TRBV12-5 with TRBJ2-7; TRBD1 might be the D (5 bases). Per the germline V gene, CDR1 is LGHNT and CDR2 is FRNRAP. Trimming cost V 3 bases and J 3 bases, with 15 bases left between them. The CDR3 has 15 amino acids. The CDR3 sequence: CASGFDVQGIYEQYF. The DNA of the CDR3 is TGTGCTAGTGGTTTCGACGTTCAGGGAATCTACGAGCAGTACTTC.

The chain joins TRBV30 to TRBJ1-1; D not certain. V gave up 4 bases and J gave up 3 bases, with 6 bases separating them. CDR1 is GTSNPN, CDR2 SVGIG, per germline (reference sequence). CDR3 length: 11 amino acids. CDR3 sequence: CAWTRDTEAFF. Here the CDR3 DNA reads TGTGCCTGGACCCGGGACACTGAAGCTTTCTTT.

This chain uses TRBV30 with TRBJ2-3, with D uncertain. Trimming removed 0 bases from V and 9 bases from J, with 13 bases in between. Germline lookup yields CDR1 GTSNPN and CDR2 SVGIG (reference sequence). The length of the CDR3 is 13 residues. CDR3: CAWSVGSRLTQYF. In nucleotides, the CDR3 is TGTGCCTGGAGTGTAGGCTCACGTCTCACGCAGTATTTT.

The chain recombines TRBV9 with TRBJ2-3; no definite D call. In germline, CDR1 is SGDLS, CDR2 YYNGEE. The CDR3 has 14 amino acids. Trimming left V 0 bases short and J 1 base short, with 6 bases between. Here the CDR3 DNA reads TGTGCCAGCAGCGTAGACGGCCGCACAGATACGCAGTATTTT. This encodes CASSVDGRTDTQYF.

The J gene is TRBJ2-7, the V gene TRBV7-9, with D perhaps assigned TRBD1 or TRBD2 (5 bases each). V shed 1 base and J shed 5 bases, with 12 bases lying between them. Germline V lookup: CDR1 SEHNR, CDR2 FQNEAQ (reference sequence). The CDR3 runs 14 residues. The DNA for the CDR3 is TGTGCCAGCAGCTTAGAACAGAGGGGCGACGAGCAGTACTTC. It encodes CASSLEQRGDEQYF.

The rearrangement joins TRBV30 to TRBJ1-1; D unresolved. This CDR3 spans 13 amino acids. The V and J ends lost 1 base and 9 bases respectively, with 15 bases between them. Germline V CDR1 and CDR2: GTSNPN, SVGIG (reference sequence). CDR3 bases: TGTGCCTGGAGTGAGGAGGCAGTAGCAAAAGCTTTCTTT. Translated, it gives CAWSEEAVAKAFF.

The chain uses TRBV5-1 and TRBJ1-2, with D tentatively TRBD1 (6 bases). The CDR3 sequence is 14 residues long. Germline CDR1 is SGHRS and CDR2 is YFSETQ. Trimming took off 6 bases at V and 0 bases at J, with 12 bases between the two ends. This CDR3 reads CASTEDRPNYGYTF. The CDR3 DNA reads TGCGCCAGCACCGAGGACAGACCTAACTATGGCTACACCTTC.

Here the CDR3 DNA reads TGTGCCAGCAGCCCTTTAAGAGGGGGCCTAGCGGGGTGGTACCAAGAGACCCAGTACTTC. Translating it yields CASSPLRGGLAGWYQETQYF. The chain is built from TRBV7-3 and TRBJ2-5; 9 nucleotides align to TRBD2. After removal of 5 bases from V and 0 bases from J, the junction contained 19 bases not matched to a gene. The germline V gene has CDR1 SGHTA and CDR2 FQGTGA. This CDR3 spans 20 amino acids. The full variable domain, with the rest looked up from reference TRBV7-3 and TRBJ2-5, is GAGVSQTPSNKVTEKGKYVELRCDPISGHTALYWYRQSLGQGPEFLIYFQGTGAADDSGLPNDRFFAVRPEGSVSTLKIQRTERGDSAVYLCASSPLRGGLAGWYQETQYFGPGTRLLVL.

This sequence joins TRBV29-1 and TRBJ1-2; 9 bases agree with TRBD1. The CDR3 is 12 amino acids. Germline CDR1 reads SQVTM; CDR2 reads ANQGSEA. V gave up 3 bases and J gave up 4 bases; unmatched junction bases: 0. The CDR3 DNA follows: TGCAGCGTTGAGACAGGGGGCTATGGCTACACCTTC. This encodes CSVETGGYGYTF.

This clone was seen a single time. CDR3 loop: CASSARLAGGPGTQYF. CDR3 sequence (DNA): TGCGCCAGCAGCGCACGACTAGCGGGAGGGCCGGGTACGCAGTATTTT. The chain joins TRBV5-1 to TRBJ2-3, with 14 bases identical to TRBD2. The CDR3 runs 16 residues. Germline assignment: CDR1 SGHRS and CDR2 YFSETQ. V lost 4 bases and J lost 8; bases outside the gene matches: 9.

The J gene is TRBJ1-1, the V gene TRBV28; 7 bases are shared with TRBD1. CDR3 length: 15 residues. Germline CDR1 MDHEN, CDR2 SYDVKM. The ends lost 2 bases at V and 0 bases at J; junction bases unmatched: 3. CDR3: CASSLNDRVNTEAFF. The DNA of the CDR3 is TGTGCCAGCAGTTTAAACGACAGGGTGAACACTGAAGCTTTCTTT.

The CDR3 reads CASSLGSGTDTQYF. In nucleotides, the CDR3 is TGCGCCAGCAGCCTCGGCAGTGGGACAGATACGCAGTATTTT. This chain links TRBV5-1 with TRBJ2-3; D not resolved. The CDR3 has 14 residues. Germline V gene sequence: CDR1 SGHRS, CDR2 YFSETQ. V shed 4 bases and J shed 3 bases, with 12 bases lying between them.

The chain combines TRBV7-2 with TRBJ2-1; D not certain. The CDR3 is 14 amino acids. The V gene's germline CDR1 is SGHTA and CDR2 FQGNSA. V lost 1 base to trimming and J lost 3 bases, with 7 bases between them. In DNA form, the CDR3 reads TGTGCCAGCAGCTTAGGCTGGGGCTACAATGAGCAGTTCTTC. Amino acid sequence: CASSLGWGYNEQFF.

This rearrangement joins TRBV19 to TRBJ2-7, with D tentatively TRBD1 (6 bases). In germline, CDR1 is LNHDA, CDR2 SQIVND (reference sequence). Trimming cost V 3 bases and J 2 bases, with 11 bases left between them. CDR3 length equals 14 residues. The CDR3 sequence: CASSIRWGPYEQYF. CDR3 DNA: TGTGCCAGTAGTATTAGGTGGGGGCCCTACGAGCAGTACTTC.

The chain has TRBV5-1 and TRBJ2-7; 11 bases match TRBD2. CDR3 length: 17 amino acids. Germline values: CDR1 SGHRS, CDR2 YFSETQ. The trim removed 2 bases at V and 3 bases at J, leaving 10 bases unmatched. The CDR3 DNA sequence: TGCGCCAGCAGCTTAACTCCGACTAGCGGGATCCACTACGAGCAGTACTTC. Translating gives CASSLTPTSGIHYEQYF.

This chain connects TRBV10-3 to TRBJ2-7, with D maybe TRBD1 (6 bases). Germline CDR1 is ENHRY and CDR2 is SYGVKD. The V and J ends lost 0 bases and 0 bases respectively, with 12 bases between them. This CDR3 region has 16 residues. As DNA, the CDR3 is TGTGCCATCAGTGAGTCGTTGGGGGCGGGCTCCTACGAGCAGTACTTC. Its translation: CAISESLGAGSYEQYF.

The CDR3, as DNA: TGTGCCAGCAGCCCAGGGAATTTTGACAATCAGCCCCAGCATTTT. Its translation is CASSPGNFDNQPQHF. This chain connects TRBV11-2 to TRBJ1-5, with D possibly being TRBD1 (5 bases). The CDR3 spans 15 residues. V lost 5 bases and J lost 3, with 14 bases in between. Germline loops: CDR1 SGHAT, CDR2 FQNNGV.